Sequencing of this T cell receptor beta chain was carried out in a study of T cells in Graves' hyperthyroidism and ophthalmopathy. TCR beta CDR3 region amplification was performed from RNA transcripts. The TCR CDR3 first-round RT-PCR relied on the HTBI primer set. MiXCR, run by TCRdb on the multiplex PCR reads, gives a single entry per CDR3 protein. There are under 400,000 distinct CDR3 sequences in the sample; about 20% occur only once, and roughly 49% lies in the top ten. Clinical symptoms, serum thyroxine, TRAb, thyroid ultrasound and orbital computed tomography established diagnosis. With 4 bases removed from V and 3 bases from J, the gap between germline ends came to 13 bases. The CDR3 is 14 amino acids. Germline loops: CDR1 SGDLS, CDR2 YYNGEE. This clonotype turned up a few times.

Sequenced material: blood. This TCR derives from a woman in her fifties or sixties with Graves' hyperthyroidism. The rearrangement uses TRBV9 and TRBJ1-1, with D hard to call. The CDR3 coding sequence is TGTGCCAGCAGCCGCACCGTTGGGGACACTGAAGCTTTCTTT. It translates to CASSRTVGDTEAFF.